One and the same sample provided the 15 T cell receptor beta chains below, sequenced in a study of Graves' ophthalmopathy and Graves' hyperthyroidism. TCR beta CDR3 amplification used RNA transcripts. HTBI primers primed a first-round RT-PCR, and a second-round multiplex PCR followed. TCRdb analysed the multiplex PCR reads with MiXCR anew, one entry per CDR3 protein. The profile shows more than 550,000 distinct CDR3 sequences, roughly 41% of them singletons. Material for sequencing was peripheral blood. These receptors came from an adult man with Graves' ophthalmopathy.

This clonotype has a single count. This chain links TRBV29-1 with TRBJ2-2; D possibly corresponds to TRBD1 (6 bases). The V end lost 6 bases, the J end lost 7 bases, and 15 bases lay between the germline ends. The germline gives CDR1 SQVTM, CDR2 ANQGSEA. The CDR3 loop spans 13 amino acids. The CDR3 protein is CSVRRDIGGELFF. DNA of the CDR3: TGCAGCGTCCGCCGGGACATTGGCGGGGAGCTGTTTTTT.

In its sample, this clonotype was seen many times. The chain couples TRBV9 to TRBJ2-7, with TRBD1 identical over 8 bases. Germline V gene data show CDR1 as SGDLS and CDR2 as YYNGEE. Unmatched junction bases numbered 7, after V lost 0 bases and J lost 5 bases. CDR3 size: 15 residues. The CDR3 DNA reads TGTGCCAGCAGCGTAGCTCCGGACAGGGTCCACGAGCAGTACTTC. Residues: CASSVAPDRVHEQYF.

Note on this clonotype: A read error is possible here, since a much larger clone lies one base away. This chain links TRBV12-3 or TRBV12-4 with TRBJ1-3; no definite D call. The CDR3 extends over 12 amino acids. The chain's CDR3 is CAISEMGHTIYF. DNA for the CDR3: TGTGCCATCAGTGAAATGGGCCACACCATATATTTT.

This clonotype was seen at least ten times. The chain uses TRBV11-1 and TRBJ2-7, with D perhaps matching TRBD1 (6 bases). V was clipped by 3 bases and J by 3 bases, with 9 bases between them. The V gene's germline CDR1 is SGHAT and CDR2 FQDESV (reference sequence). The CDR3 is 13 amino acids. CDR3: CASSFGQFYEQYF. The CDR3 nucleotides are TGTGCCAGCAGCTTCGGACAGTTCTACGAGCAGTACTTC. Filled out from reference TRBV11-1 and TRBJ2-7, the complete variable domain reads EAEVAQSPRYKITEKSQAVAFWCDPISGHATLYWYRQILGQGPELLVQFQDESVVDDSQLPKDRFSAERLKGVDSTLKIQPAELGDSAMYLCASSFGQFYEQYFGPGTRLTVT.

This clonotype has at least ten counts. This chain joins TRBV7-6 and TRBJ1-1; D is unclear. The CDR3 covers 14 residues. V was pared by 1 base and J by 0 bases, with 6 bases between. In germline, CDR1 is SGHVS, CDR2 FNYEAQ. The chain's CDR3 is CASSLEELNTEAFF. As DNA, the CDR3 is TGTGCCAGCAGCTTAGAGGAGCTGAACACTGAAGCTTTCTTT.

The rearrangement uses TRBV30 and TRBJ2-5; no definite D call. V lost 0 bases to trimming and J lost 2 bases, with 7 bases between them. CDR1 is GTSNPN, CDR2 SVGIG, per germline (reference sequence). This CDR3 comprises 13 residues. CDR3 protein: CAWSVQAQETQYF. CDR3 nucleotides: TGTGCCTGGAGTGTCCAGGCTCAAGAGACCCAGTACTTC.

The chain has TRBV29-1 and TRBJ1-2; 7 nucleotides agree with TRBD1. Germline V gene sequence: CDR1 SQVTM, CDR2 ANQGSEA. V shed 2 bases, J shed 8 bases, and the junction held 5 bases outside the gene matches. The CDR3 contains 12 residues. CDR3 protein: CSVERGQSGYTF. CDR3 nucleotides: TGCAGCGTTGAAAGGGGACAGAGCGGCTACACCTTC. Variable domain in full (rest from reference TRBV29-1 and TRBJ1-2): SAVISQKPSRDICQRGTSLTIQCQVDSQVTMMFWYRQQPGQSLTLIATANQGSEATYESGFVIDKFPISRPNLTFSTLTVSNMSPEDSSIYLCSVERGQSGYTFGSGTRLTVV.

About this clonotype itself: At one end the junction does not follow the germline gene, possibly because of a read error. The CDR3 region is CASSLQGSSYEQNF. CDR3 nucleotides: TGTGCCAGCAGCTTACAGGGCAGCTCCTACGAGCAGAACTTC. This chain links TRBV5-1 with TRBJ2-7, with a tentative D call TRBD1 (6 bases). The CDR3 covers 14 residues. Germline CDR1 and CDR2: SGHRS and YFSETQ.

This clonotype has just a few counts. V and J are TRBV12-3 or TRBV12-4 and TRBJ2-7, with TRBD2 matching over 8 bases. Trimming took 5 bases from V and 1 from J; bases not matched to a gene: 7. CDR3 length equals 15 residues. The CDR3 sequence is CASSARGLESYEQYF. The DNA of the CDR3 is TGTGCCAGCAGTGCCCGGGGACTAGAATCCTACGAGCAGTACTTC.

This clonotype was found many times. V gene TRBV13 combines with J gene TRBJ2-5; maybe TRBD1 (6 bases). The CDR3 length is 15 residues. Looked up from germline, CDR1 is PRHDT and CDR2 is FYEKMQ (reference sequence). The ends were cut back, 1 base at V and 5 bases at J, with 14 bases in the middle. Here the CDR3 reads CASSLVQGLTETQYF. CDR3 coding DNA: TGTGCCAGCAGCTTAGTACAGGGTTTGACGGAGACCCAGTACTTC.

Many counts were recorded for this clonotype. V is TRBV25-1 and J is TRBJ2-7; a possible D gene is TRBD2 (7 bases). Germline values: CDR1 MGHDK, CDR2 SYGVNS. V was pared by 0 bases and J by 4 bases, with 16 bases between. This CDR3 has 16 residues. The CDR3 region is CASSEYIRGGGYEQYF. The CDR3 coding sequence is TGTGCCAGCAGTGAATATATTCGGGGAGGGGGGTACGAGCAGTACTTC.

At least ten counts were recorded for this clonotype. V is TRBV19 and J is TRBJ1-1; tentatively, D is TRBD1 (5 bases). The CDR3 totals 15 residues. Trimming shortened V by 7 bases and J by 0 bases, and 15 bases separated the two germline ends. The germline V gene has CDR1 LNHDA and CDR2 SQIVND (reference sequence). CDR3 loop: CASKGTGTVNTEAFF. DNA for the CDR3: TGTGCCAGTAAGGGGACCGGGACGGTGAACACTGAAGCTTTCTTT.

This clonotype was seen at least ten times. The rearrangement links TRBV6-1 to TRBJ1-1; no clear D gene. V was cut by 5 bases and J by 3 bases, with 7 bases left in between. CDR1 and CDR2 (germline): MNHNS, SASEGT. The CDR3 runs to 12 residues. The CDR3: CASSKRDTEAFF. CDR3 nucleotides: TGTGCCAGCAGTAAGAGGGACACTGAAGCTTTCTTT.

This clonotype was counted ten times or more. J is TRBJ2-7 and V is TRBV7-7; tentative D call: TRBD1 (6 bases). V shed 5 bases and J shed 5 bases, with 19 bases lying between them. This CDR3 is built from 15 residues. CDR1 is SSHAT, CDR2 FNYEAQ, per germline (reference sequence). CDR3 loop: CASSPSKTGFHEQYF. In DNA form, the CDR3 reads TGTGCCAGCAGCCCCTCGAAAACAGGGTTCCACGAGCAGTACTTC.

About this clonotype itself: This could be a read error, since a much larger clone is one nucleotide away. The rearrangement links TRBV9 to TRBJ1-2, with a possible D match to TRBD1 (5 bases). V lost 7 bases, J lost 2 bases, and 15 bases lay in between. The V gene's germline CDR1 is SGDLS and CDR2 YYNGEE. The CDR3 is 14 residues long. The CDR3 region has the DNA TGTGCCAGCGGCGCCCAGGGAGGAAACTATGGCTACACCTTC. Translation gives CASGAQGGNYGYTF.